This T cell receptor (beta chain) was recorded in a study of spatial heterogeneity in lung cancer. Study background: The count of detected beta-chain sequences consistently exceeded that of alpha-chain sequences.

Noted time point: sample taken at primary tumor resection. TCRs were sequenced from unsorted whole RNA of tumor, nontumor lung or PBMC. More than 70 TRACERx patients with early, untreated non-small cell lung cancer donated samples. Via MiXCR, TCRdb re-called the 5' RACE reads, giving one row per CDR3 protein. The top ten hold 18% of the sample, which has over 7,000 distinct CDR3 sequences, about 19% seen once. CDR3 size: 13 residues. After removal of 6 bases from V and 1 base from J, the junction contained 3 bases not matched to a gene. The V gene's germline CDR1 is LGHDT and CDR2 YNNKEL (reference sequence).

The specimen comprised PBMCs, sampled at surgery. The origin of this receptor is a female donor with early-stage non-small cell lung cancer. The rearrangement joins TRBV3-1 to TRBJ2-7; 7 bases fit TRBD2. The CDR3, as DNA: TGTGCCAGCAGTTGGACTAGATCCTACGAGCAGTACTTC. It encodes CASSWTRSYEQYF.